A single sample gave rise to the 7 T cell receptor beta chains below, sequenced in a study of regulatory T cells in long-lasting Graves disease. Time point specified: persistent/refractory GD, antithyroid drugs over 5 years with positive TRAb. Scientists built the TCR library using RNA that was extracted from PBMCs. Construction of TCR beta libraries relied on iRepertoire HTBI primers and on Arm-PCR targeting CDR3 regions. Each CDR3 protein is one row after TCRdb ran MiXCR on the multiplex PCR reads. The repertoire has around 460,000 distinct CDR3 sequences, about a fifth of them found once; the top ten carry roughly 7.7%. This sample comprised peripheral blood mononuclear cells (PBMCs), obtained when the disease was refractory, from a patient treated with antithyroid drugs. These receptors all come from a female donor with Graves disease.

This clonotype was seen repeatedly, ten times or more. The V call is TRBV28, the J call TRBJ1-6, with a tentative D call TRBD1 (6 bases). This CDR3 has 15 amino acids. V lost 3 bases and J lost 8, with 14 bases in between. CDR1 and CDR2 from the germline V gene are MDHEN and SYDVKM. The CDR3 sequence is CASSLGASGDSPLHF. The CDR3, as DNA: TGTGCCAGCAGTTTGGGGGCTTCGGGAGATTCACCCCTCCACTTT.

This clonotype came up many times. The chain has TRBV7-9 and TRBJ2-7, with D possibly being TRBD2 (6 bases). The V end was cut by 5 bases, the J end by 7 bases, with 15 bases between. Germline CDR1 is SEHNR and CDR2 is FQNEAQ (reference sequence). The CDR3 is 13 amino acids. The CDR3 coding sequence is TGTGCCAGCAGCCCTCGGATCGGGAGAGAGCAGTACTTC. This translates into CASSPRIGREQYF.

This clonotype was observed a handful of times. The chain joins TRBV7-2 to TRBJ2-2; D may be TRBD2 (5 bases). Germline V gene data show CDR1 as SGHTA and CDR2 as FQGNSA. Trimming removed 5 bases at V and 3 bases at J, with 10 bases between. The CDR3 spans 14 residues. The CDR3 loop is CASSPGSYTGELFF. CDR3 bases: TGTGCCAGCAGCCCTGGGAGCTACACCGGGGAGCTGTTTTTT.

At least ten counts were recorded for this clonotype. The V gene is TRBV28, the J gene TRBJ2-7; TRBD1 might be the D (6 bases). CDR1 is MDHEN, CDR2 SYDVKM, per germline. Trimming shortened V by 7 bases and J by 0 bases, and 13 bases separated the two germline ends. The CDR3 runs 14 residues. DNA for the CDR3: TGTGCCAGCACCAAGACAGGAGACTCCTACGAGCAGTACTTC. Translating gives CASTKTGDSYEQYF.

This clonotype was observed at least ten times. The V call is TRBV18, the J call TRBJ2-5; D gene uncertain. This CDR3 comprises 13 residues. Looked up from germline, CDR1 is KGHSH and CDR2 is LQKENI. Trimming removed 2 bases at V and 2 bases at J, with 6 bases between. The CDR3 is CASSPSEQETQYF. As DNA, the CDR3 is TGTGCCAGCTCACCATCCGAGCAAGAGACCCAGTACTTC.

The chain joins TRBV3-1 to TRBJ2-1; 8 bases line up with TRBD1. There are 15 residues in the CDR3. V lost 1 base to trimming and J lost 5 bases; unmatched junction nucleotides: 4. Per germline, CDR1 LGHDT and CDR2 YNNKEL (reference sequence). The CDR3 region has the DNA TGTGCCAGCAGCCAAGGGGGACAGGAGCACAATGAGCAGTTCTTC. It translates to CASSQGGQEHNEQFF.

This clonotype was seen many times. This rearrangement joins TRBV11-2 to TRBJ1-1; D gene ambiguous. Trimming cost V 3 bases and J 0 bases, with 11 bases left between them. This CDR3 is built from 15 residues. Germline V gene lookup returns CDR1 SGHAT and CDR2 FQNNGV. The CDR3 nucleotides are TGTGCCAGCAGCTTCAAAGTCCTCATGAACACTGAAGCTTTCTTT. Residues: CASSFKVLMNTEAFF.